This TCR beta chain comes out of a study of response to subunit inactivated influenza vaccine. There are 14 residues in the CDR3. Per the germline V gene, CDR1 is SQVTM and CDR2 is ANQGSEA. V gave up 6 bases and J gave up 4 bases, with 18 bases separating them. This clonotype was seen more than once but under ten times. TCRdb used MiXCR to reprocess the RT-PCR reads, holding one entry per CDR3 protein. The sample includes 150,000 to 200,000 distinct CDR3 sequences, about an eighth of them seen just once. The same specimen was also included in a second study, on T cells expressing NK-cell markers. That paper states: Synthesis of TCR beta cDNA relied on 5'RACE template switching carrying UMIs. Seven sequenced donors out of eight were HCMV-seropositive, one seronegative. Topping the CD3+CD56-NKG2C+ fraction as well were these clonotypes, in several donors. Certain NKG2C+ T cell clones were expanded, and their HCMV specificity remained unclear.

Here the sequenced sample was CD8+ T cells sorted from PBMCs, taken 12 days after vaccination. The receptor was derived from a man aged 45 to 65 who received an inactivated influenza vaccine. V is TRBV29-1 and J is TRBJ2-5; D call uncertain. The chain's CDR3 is CSVPTRPSRETQYF. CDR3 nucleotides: TGCAGCGTGCCGACCCGGCCATCCAGAGAGACCCAGTACTTC.